The entry below gives a single T cell receptor (beta chain) sequence along with its context. The target antigen is unknown. Looked up from germline, CDR1 is SGDLS and CDR2 is YYNGEE. The CDR3 runs to 13 residues. Trimming took off 7 bases at V and 6 bases at J, with 14 bases between the two ends. The data derive from a study of cytomegalovirus exposure and HLA in healthy donors. Points from the study as a whole: Most TCR sequences were seen very rarely across donors, but some public TCRs occurred in many.

In the PCR, 60 Vbeta and 13 Jbeta primers were used. Here immunoSEQ multiplex PCR was the method, and the copy in TCRdb shows in-frame clones only, minus some. The sample holds 96,000 or so clones, 65% to 80% seen once. The sequenced sample was PBMCs. The source is a female donor in good health and CMV-seropositive. J is TRBJ2-1 and V is TRBV9; D is possibly TRBD2 (7 bases). CDR3 protein: CASGLGGPNEQFF. The CDR3 nucleotides read TGTGCCAGCGGACTAGGGGGGCCCAATGAGCAGTTCTTC.